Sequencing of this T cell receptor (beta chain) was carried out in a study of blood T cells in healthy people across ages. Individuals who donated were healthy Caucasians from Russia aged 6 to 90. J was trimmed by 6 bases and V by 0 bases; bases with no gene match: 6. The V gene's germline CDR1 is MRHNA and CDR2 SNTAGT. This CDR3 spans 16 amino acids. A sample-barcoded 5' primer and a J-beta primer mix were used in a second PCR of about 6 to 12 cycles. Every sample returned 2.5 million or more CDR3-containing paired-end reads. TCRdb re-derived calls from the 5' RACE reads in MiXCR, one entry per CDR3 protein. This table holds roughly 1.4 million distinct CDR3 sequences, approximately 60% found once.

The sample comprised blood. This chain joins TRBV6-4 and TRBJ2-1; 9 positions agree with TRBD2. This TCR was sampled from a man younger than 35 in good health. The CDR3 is CASSDSASGNRNEQFF. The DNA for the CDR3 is TGTGCCAGCAGTGACTCGGCTAGCGGGAATCGCAATGAGCAGTTCTTC.